This T cell receptor (beta chain) comes out of a study of blood T cell repertoires in COVID-19. About the study: T cells, B-cell-depleted T cells, or PBMCs supplied cDNA or gDNA.

TCRdb's table, derived via immunoSEQ multiplex PCR, lists solely in-frame clones and lacks some. The table includes approximately 170,000 clones, 84% detected once. The Seattle patients, enrolled during active infection, were followed longitudinally. This clone was picked up one time. CDR1 is MNHEY and CDR2 is SVGAGI in the germline V gene. The CDR3 consists of 15 residues. The V gene end was trimmed by 5 bases and the J gene end by 2 bases; junction bases not matched to a gene: 6. The sample comprised peripheral blood. The V and J genes are TRBV6-5 and TRBJ2-3; 8 nucleotides line up with TRBD2. This clonotype originated in a woman of 80 years or more with COVID-19, enrolled during active disease. CDR3 residues: CASSQIAGNTDTQYF. The CDR3 region has the DNA TGTGCCAGCAGTCAAATAGCGGGAAACACAGATACGCAGTATTTT.